Only a few counts were recorded for the clone carrying this T cell receptor beta chain. Its antigen is not identified. The unsorted samples had roughly 86 million PBMCs used for genomic DNA. This CDR3 region has 14 residues. V was trimmed by 5 bases and J by 7 bases, leaving 14 bases between them. CDR1 is MRHNA and CDR2 is SNTAGT in the germline V gene. The table came from immunoSEQ multiplex PCR; TCRdb's copy has only in-frame clones and leaves some out. The repertoire consists of 450,000 to 550,000 clones, with approximately 85% occurring once and the leading ten covering 13%. The data originate from a study of shared clonotypes between healthy human individuals. Study observations and caveats: The sole specimen, blood, was sampled, and tissue repertoires likely differ.

This TCR came from a woman between 40 and 55 years old in good health. Some clones in this sample may be carry-over from other donors' samples. The chain recombines TRBV6-4 with TRBJ2-2, with a tentative D call TRBD2 (5 bases). The specimen sequenced was PBMCs. As DNA, the CDR3 is TGTGCCAGCAGTCATTTAGCGTTTGGCGGGGAGCTGTTTTTT. It yields the protein CASSHLAFGGELFF.